The 27 T cell receptor beta chains reported below all come from one sample, sequenced in a study of metastatic and nonmetastatic thyroid tumors. TCRdb reanalyzed the PCR reads via MiXCR. This table has under 40,000 clones, roughly 17% appearing once. Thyroid surgery was preceded by no treatment in any patient. Input material: blood. These receptors were obtained from a female donor with papillary thyroid cancer or a benign thyroid nodule (not recorded which). Some clones in this sample may be carry-over from other donors' samples.

This clone was counted at least ten times. The J gene is TRBJ2-6, the V gene TRBV6-2 or TRBV6-3; 7 nucleotides match TRBD2. In germline, CDR1 is MNHEY, CDR2 SVGEGT. Trimming cost V 8 bases and J 2 bases; bases outside gene matches: 3. The CDR3 is made up of 14 amino acids. CDR3 loop: CASGGVAGANVLTF. The CDR3 DNA follows: TGTGCCAGCGGGGGGGTGGCTGGGGCCAACGTCCTGACTTTC.

This clone was detected a few times. V is TRBV19 and J is TRBJ1-5; 7 nucleotides agree with TRBD1. The V segment lost 3 bases and the J segment 6 bases; nucleotides outside the gene matches: 5. CDR3 size: 14 residues. Germline CDR1 LNHDA, CDR2 SQIVND (reference sequence). The CDR3 DNA is TGTGCCAGTAGTATGGACAGGTTCGGTCAGCCCCAGCATTTT. Its protein product is CASSMDRFGQPQHF.

At least ten counts were recorded for this clone. The V call is TRBV9, the J call TRBJ1-5, with 8 positions matching TRBD1. V dropped 4 bases and J dropped 6; count of bases not matched to a gene: 3. Germline values: CDR1 SGDLS, CDR2 YYNGEE. The length of the CDR3 is 13 residues. The CDR3 nucleotides are TGTGCCAGCAGCTCACAGGGGGGTCAGCCCCAGCATTTT. Translation gives CASSSQGGQPQHF.

CDR3 in amino acids: CSARELGPSNQPQHF. The CDR3 DNA follows: TGCAGTGCTAGAGAGCTCGGGCCGAGCAATCAGCCCCAGCATTTT. The chain is built from TRBV20-1 and TRBJ1-5; D is unclear. CDR3 length: 15 residues. V gave up 0 bases and J gave up 1 base, with 10 bases separating them. Germline V gene sequence: CDR1 DFQATT, CDR2 SNEGSKA (reference sequence).

Only a few counts were recorded for this clone. This chain connects TRBV6-1 to TRBJ1-2, with D tentatively TRBD1 (6 bases). Germline lookup yields CDR1 MNHNS and CDR2 SASEGT. CDR3 length: 13 residues. V was shortened by 4 bases and J by 5 bases, with 11 bases between the two germline ends. In DNA form, the CDR3 reads TGTGCCAGCAGTGCCGGACAGATGTATGGCTACACCTTC. Its protein is CASSAGQMYGYTF.

The table lists this clone with many counts. V usage is TRBV20-1 and J usage is TRBJ2-1, with 9 bases that match TRBD2. The CDR3 totals 15 residues. V was clipped by 4 bases and J by 9 bases; unmatched bases: 13. Germline V gene data show CDR1 as DFQATT and CDR2 as SNEGSKA (reference sequence). The CDR3 is CSAKGDIAGEVEQFF. For the CDR3, the DNA is TGCAGTGCTAAGGGGGATATAGCGGGAGAGGTTGAGCAGTTCTTC.

This clone was recorded at least ten times. CDR3 in amino acids: CASSQDETGIGYTF. The CDR3 DNA is TGCGCCAGCAGCCAAGATGAGACAGGGATTGGCTACACCTTC. J is TRBJ1-2 and V is TRBV4-1, with 7 nucleotides matching TRBD1. This CDR3 comprises 14 residues. Germline trimming cut 0 bases from V and 7 bases from J; bases unmatched to any gene: 5. Germline values: CDR1 MGHRA, CDR2 YSYEKL.

This clone was counted many times. The rearrangement uses TRBV11-2 and TRBJ1-5; maybe TRBD1 (5 bases). This CDR3 has 16 residues. Germline V gives CDR1 SGHAT, CDR2 FQNNGV. The V end lost 2 bases, the J end lost 0 bases, and 11 bases lay between the germline ends. The CDR3 sequence is CASSLLGPYSNQPQHF. In nucleotides, the CDR3 is TGTGCCAGCAGCTTATTGGGGCCTTATAGCAATCAGCCCCAGCATTTT.

This clone was found many times. CDR3 sequence: CASSPQHWSYEQYF. The CDR3 DNA follows: TGTGCCAGCAGCCCACAACATTGGAGCTACGAGCAGTACTTC. This rearrangement joins TRBV5-5 to TRBJ2-7; D is undetermined. Germline V gene sequence: CDR1 SGHKS, CDR2 YYEKEE (reference sequence). Trimming cost V 4 bases and J 3 bases, with 14 bases left between them. The length of the CDR3 is 14 residues.

This clone was picked up many times. V gene TRBV28 combines with J gene TRBJ2-7; TRBD1 is a possible D gene (5 bases). Germline CDR1 is MDHEN and CDR2 is SYDVKM. CDR3 length: 15 amino acids. V lost 4 bases and J 1 base, leaving 14 bases between the germline ends. This chain's CDR3 is CASSSYVRQSYEQYF. CDR3 coding DNA: TGTGCCAGCAGTTCCTATGTTCGACAGTCCTACGAGCAGTACTTC.

This clone was detected many times. The V gene is TRBV5-1, the J gene TRBJ2-5; tentatively, D is TRBD1 (5 bases). The CDR3 spans 14 residues. Trimming cost V 3 bases and J 4 bases, with 13 bases left between them. Germline CDR1 reads SGHRS; CDR2 reads YFSETQ. CDR3 sequence (DNA): TGCGCCAGCAGCTCGAACACAGGCTCAGAGACCCAGTACTTC. Its translation: CASSSNTGSETQYF. The full variable domain, completed using reference TRBV5-1 and TRBJ2-5, is KAGVTQTPRYLIKTRGQQVTLSCSPISGHRSVSWYQQTPGQGLQFLFEYFSETQRNKGNFPGRFSGRQFSNSRSEMNVSTLELGDSALYLCASSSNTGSETQYFGPGTRLLVL.

In its sample, this clone was seen many times. This chain connects TRBV5-4 to TRBJ2-5; TRBD2 matches at 7 bases. Trimming removed 2 bases from V and 2 bases from J; junction bases left unmatched: 6. Germline values: CDR1 SGHNT, CDR2 YYREEE (reference sequence). The CDR3 has 15 residues. The CDR3 loop reads CASSFGGAGQETQYF. The CDR3 coding sequence is TGTGCCAGCAGCTTTGGCGGAGCGGGGCAAGAGACCCAGTACTTC.

This clone was counted ten times or more. This chain links TRBV19 with TRBJ2-7; a possible D gene is TRBD2 (5 bases). The CDR3 extends over 15 amino acids. The V gene lost 3 bases and the J gene lost 1 base, with 13 bases spanning the gap. CDR1 and CDR2 from the germline V gene are LNHDA and SQIVND (reference sequence). The CDR3 DNA is TGTGCCAGTAGTATCGGAATTGGACTGTCCTACGAGCAGTACTTC. It yields the protein CASSIGIGLSYEQYF.

This clone occurred many times. The J gene is TRBJ2-1, the V gene TRBV27; D ambiguous. Deletions cut 7 bases from V and 3 bases from J, with 22 bases between. There are 17 residues in the CDR3. The V gene's germline CDR1 is MNHEY and CDR2 SMNVEV (reference sequence). The CDR3 protein is CASMGPSTYSIYNEQFF. Written as DNA, the CDR3 is TGTGCCAGCATGGGCCCCTCAACATATTCCATCTACAATGAGCAGTTCTTC.

The table lists this clone with many counts. A read error may be the cause here, since a much bigger clone is one base away. The V gene is TRBV19, the J gene TRBJ2-7, with D possibly TRBD2 on 6 matching bases. V dropped 8 bases and J dropped 6 bases, with 14 bases sitting between them. Germline V gene lookup returns CDR1 LNHDA and CDR2 SQIVND (reference sequence). The CDR3 has 12 residues. CDR3 nucleotide sequence: TGTGCCAGTGGGACTTACGGTGTCGAGCAGTACTTC. Encoded protein: CASGTYGVEQYF.

This clone was picked up many times. The chain joins TRBV6-4 to TRBJ2-1; perhaps TRBD2 as D (6 bases). CDR1 is MRHNA and CDR2 is SNTAGT in the germline V gene. This CDR3 is built from 13 residues. V gave up 5 bases and J gave up 5 bases, with 10 bases separating them. This chain's CDR3 is CASSTDYNNEQFF. The CDR3, as DNA: TGTGCCAGCAGTACGGACTATAACAATGAGCAGTTCTTC.

The sample holds many counts of this clone. The rearrangement links TRBV28 to TRBJ1-2; 8 nucleotides match TRBD1. CDR1 is MDHEN and CDR2 is SYDVKM in the germline V gene. The CDR3 contains 13 residues. V lost 5 bases and J lost 6; bases outside the gene matches: 5. The CDR3 reads CASSEGQGNGYTF. As DNA, the CDR3 is TGTGCCAGCAGTGAAGGACAGGGAAATGGCTACACCTTC.

This clone was seen at least ten times. This chain joins TRBV28 and TRBJ2-2; D is unclear. Germline V gene data show CDR1 as MDHEN and CDR2 as SYDVKM. The V end lost 5 bases, the J end lost 5 bases, and 15 bases lay between the germline ends. CDR3 length equals 15 residues. The CDR3 DNA reads as TGTGCCAGCAGTCCGCTACCCCAAGGAACCGGGGAGCTGTTTTTT. This encodes CASSPLPQGTGELFF.

This clone has a count of ten or more. The chain uses TRBV6-1 and TRBJ1-4, with D possibly being TRBD1 (6 bases). V lost 7 bases and J lost 7, with 19 bases in between. Germline-derived CDR1 and CDR2 are MNHNS and SASEGT. This CDR3 has 15 amino acids. The CDR3 nucleotides are TGTGCCAGCACCGTACAGGGCGTGTTTGGTGAAAAACTGTTTTTT. This sequence encodes CASTVQGVFGEKLFF.

This clone is classed as medium-sized (0.01 to 0.1%). This sequence joins TRBV2 and TRBJ2-7; D is ambiguous. This CDR3 spans 15 amino acids. The germline CDR1 and CDR2 sequences are SNHLY and FYNNEI. V lost 1 base and J 2 bases, leaving 12 bases between the germline ends. The chain's CDR3 is CASSEGADKTYEQYF. The CDR3 DNA reads as TGTGCCAGCAGTGAAGGGGCTGATAAAACCTACGAGCAGTACTTC. Full variable domain (outside the CDR3, taken from reference TRBV2 and TRBJ2-7): EPEVTQTPSHQVTQMGQEVILRCVPISNHLYFYWYRQILGQKVEFLVSFYNNEISEKSEIFDDQFSVERPDGSNFTLKIRSTKLEDSAMYFCASSEGADKTYEQYFGPGTRLTVT.

This clone came up many times. The chain has TRBV6-5 and TRBJ2-1; 7 bases map to TRBD2. This CDR3 comprises 15 residues. V shed 2 bases and J 0 bases; nucleotides not matched to a gene: 1. In germline, CDR1 is MNHEY, CDR2 SVGAGI. In DNA, the CDR3 is TGTGCCAGCAGTTACGGCGGGAGCTCCTACAATGAGCAGTTCTTC. Protein product: CASSYGGSSYNEQFF.

The rearrangement links TRBV12-3 or TRBV12-4 to TRBJ1-6; D is uncertain. The length of the CDR3 is 12 residues. The V and J ends lost 5 bases and 7 bases respectively, with 6 bases between them. The CDR3 DNA is TGTGCCAGCAGTATTACCAATTCACCCCTCCACTTT. Encoded protein: CASSITNSPLHF.

The table lists this clone with a few counts. V usage is TRBV19 and J usage is TRBJ2-7; the D is unclear. V was cut by 1 base and J by 4 bases, with 11 bases left in between. Germline CDR1 and CDR2: LNHDA and SQIVND (reference sequence). There are 14 residues in the CDR3. The CDR3 coding sequence is TGTGCCAGTAGTATAGTAGCCGGCCTATACGAGCAGTACTTC. Its translation: CASSIVAGLYEQYF.

This clone was observed at least ten times. The V call is TRBV7-9, the J call TRBJ1-4; possible D gene TRBD1, 5 bases. Per germline, CDR1 SEHNR and CDR2 FQNEAQ (reference sequence). The V end was cut by 1 base, the J end by 8 bases, with 8 bases between. There are 13 residues in the CDR3. The CDR3 sequence: CASSLGRDEKLFF. In DNA form, the CDR3 reads TGTGCCAGCAGCTTAGGCAGGGACGAAAAACTGTTTTTT. Drawing the rest from reference TRBV7-9 and TRBJ1-4, the complete variable domain is DTGVSQNPRHKITKRGQNVTFRCDPISEHNRLYWYRQTLGQGPEFLTYFQNEAQLEKSRLLSDRFSAERPKGSFSTLEIQRTEQGDSAMYLCASSLGRDEKLFFGSGTQLSVL.

The sample holds many counts of this clone. This may be a read error: a much more frequent sequence differs by one nucleotide. This specimen includes other DNA sequences encoding the same CDR3. The rearrangement joins TRBV6-1 to TRBJ2-2, with 11 bases matching TRBD1. The V gene's germline CDR1 is MNHNS and CDR2 SASEGT. The CDR3 spans 14 residues. The J segment lost 6 bases and the V segment lost 10 bases, leaving 7 bases of the junction unmatched. DNA for the CDR3: TGTGCCACCCCGGGACAGGGGGGACCCGGGGAGCTGTTTTTT. This sequence encodes CATPGQGGPGELFF.

In its sample, this clone was seen many times. The chain carries TRBV30 and TRBJ1-2, with D possibly TRBD1 on 6 matching bases. Trimming cost V 1 base and J 4 bases, with 22 bases left between them. Per germline, CDR1 GTSNPN and CDR2 SVGIG (reference sequence). This CDR3 contains 17 residues. The CDR3 bases are TGTGCCTGGAGTGAACCTGGTGGAGGGGGACATAGCTATGGCTACACCTTC. It translates to CAWSEPGGGGHSYGYTF.

This clone has a count of ten or more. A much bigger clone sits one base away, suggesting this may be a read error. The chain couples TRBV18 to TRBJ1-1; no firm D call. Germline V gene sequence: CDR1 KGHSH, CDR2 LQKENI. This CDR3 contains 14 residues. CDR3 amino acids: CASPPSRQNTEAFF. CDR3 in DNA: TGTGCCAGCCCACCTTCACGACAGAACACTGAAGCTTTCTTT.